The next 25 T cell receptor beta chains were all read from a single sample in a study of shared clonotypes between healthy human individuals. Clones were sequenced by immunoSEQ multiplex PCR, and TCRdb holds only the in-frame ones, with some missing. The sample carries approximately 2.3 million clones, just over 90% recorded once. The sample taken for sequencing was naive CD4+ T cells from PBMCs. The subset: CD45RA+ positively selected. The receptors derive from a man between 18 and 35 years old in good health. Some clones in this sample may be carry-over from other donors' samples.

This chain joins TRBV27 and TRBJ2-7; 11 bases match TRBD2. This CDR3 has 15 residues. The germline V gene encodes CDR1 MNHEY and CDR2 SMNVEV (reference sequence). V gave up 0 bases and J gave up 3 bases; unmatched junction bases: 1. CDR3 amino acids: CASSLSGTSGYEQYF. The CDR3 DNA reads TGTGCCAGCAGTTTATCCGGGACTAGCGGCTACGAGCAGTACTTC.

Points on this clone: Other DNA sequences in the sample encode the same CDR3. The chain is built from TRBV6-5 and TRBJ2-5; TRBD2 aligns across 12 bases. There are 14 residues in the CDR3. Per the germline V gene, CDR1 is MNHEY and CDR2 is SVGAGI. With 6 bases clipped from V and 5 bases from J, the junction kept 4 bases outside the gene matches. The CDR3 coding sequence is TGTGCCAGCAGAAGACTAGCGGGAGAGGAGACCCAGTACTTC. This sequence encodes CASRRLAGEETQYF.

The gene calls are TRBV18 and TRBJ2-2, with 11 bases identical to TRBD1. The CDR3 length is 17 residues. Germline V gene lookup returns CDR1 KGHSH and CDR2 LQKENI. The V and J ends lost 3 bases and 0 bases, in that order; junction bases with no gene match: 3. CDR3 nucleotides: TGTGCCAGCTCACCGGGACAGGGGGTAACGAACACCGGGGAGCTGTTTTTT. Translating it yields CASSPGQGVTNTGELFF.

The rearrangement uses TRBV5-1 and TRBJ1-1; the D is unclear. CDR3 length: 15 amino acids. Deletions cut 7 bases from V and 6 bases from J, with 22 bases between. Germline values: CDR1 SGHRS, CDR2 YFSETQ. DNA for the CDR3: TGCGCCAGCGCCCTTCAGGTGGGAGGGCCTTCTGAAGCTTTCTTT. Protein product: CASALQVGGPSEAFF.

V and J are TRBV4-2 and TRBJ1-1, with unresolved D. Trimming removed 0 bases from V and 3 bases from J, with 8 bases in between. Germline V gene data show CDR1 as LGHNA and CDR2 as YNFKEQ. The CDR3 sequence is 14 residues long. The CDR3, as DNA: TGTGCCAGCAGCCAAGAGTTCGGGGACACTGAAGCTTTCTTT. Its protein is CASSQEFGDTEAFF.

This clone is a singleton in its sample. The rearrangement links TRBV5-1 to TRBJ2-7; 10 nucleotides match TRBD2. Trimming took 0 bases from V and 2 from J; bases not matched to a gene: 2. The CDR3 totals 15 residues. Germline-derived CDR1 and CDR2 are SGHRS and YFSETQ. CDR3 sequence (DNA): TGCGCCAGCAGCTTGGACCTAGCGGGAGCCTACGAGCAGTACTTC. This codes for CASSLDLAGAYEQYF.

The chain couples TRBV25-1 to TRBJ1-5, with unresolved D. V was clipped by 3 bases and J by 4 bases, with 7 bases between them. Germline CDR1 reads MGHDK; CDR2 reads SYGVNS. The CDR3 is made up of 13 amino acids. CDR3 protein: CASSEQANQPQHF. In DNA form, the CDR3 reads TGTGCCAGCAGTGAGCAGGCTAATCAGCCCCAGCATTTT.

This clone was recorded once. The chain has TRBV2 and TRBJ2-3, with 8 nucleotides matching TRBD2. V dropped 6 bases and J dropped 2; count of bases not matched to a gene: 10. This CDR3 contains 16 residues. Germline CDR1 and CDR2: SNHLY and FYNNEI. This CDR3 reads CASSDRGLALTDTQYF. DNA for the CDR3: TGTGCCAGCAGCGACCGCGGACTAGCTCTCACAGATACGCAGTATTTT.

For the CDR3, the DNA is TGTGCCAGCAGTTATGATACGCAGTATTTT. It is translated as CASSYDTQYF. The genes are TRBV28 and TRBJ2-3, with D unclear. CDR1 is MDHEN, CDR2 SYDVKM, per germline. The V end was cut by 4 bases, the J end by 6 bases, with 2 bases between. This CDR3 contains 10 residues.

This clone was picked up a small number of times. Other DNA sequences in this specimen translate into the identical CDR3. The CDR3 loop reads CASRGQGGGTEAFF. CDR3 nucleotides: TGTGCCAGCAGGGGACAGGGTGGGGGCACTGAAGCTTTCTTT. The V and J genes are TRBV2 and TRBJ1-1; 9 nucleotides align to TRBD1. V lost 6 bases, J lost 4 bases, and 6 bases stayed unmatched. Germline values: CDR1 SNHLY, CDR2 FYNNEI. This CDR3 region has 14 residues.

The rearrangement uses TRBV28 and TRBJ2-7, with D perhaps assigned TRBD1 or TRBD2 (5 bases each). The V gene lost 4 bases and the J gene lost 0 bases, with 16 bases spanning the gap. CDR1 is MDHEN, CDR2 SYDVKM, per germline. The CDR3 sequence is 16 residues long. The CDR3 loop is CASSSPGQASSYEQYF. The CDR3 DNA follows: TGTGCCAGCAGTTCTCCGGGGCAGGCAAGCTCCTACGAGCAGTACTTC.

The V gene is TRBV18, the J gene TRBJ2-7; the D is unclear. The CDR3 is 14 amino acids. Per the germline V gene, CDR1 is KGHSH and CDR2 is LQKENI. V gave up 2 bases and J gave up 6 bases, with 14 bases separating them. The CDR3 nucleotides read TGTGCCAGCTCACCAAGGGCAGTGCGCAGCGAGCAGTACTTC. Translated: CASSPRAVRSEQYF.

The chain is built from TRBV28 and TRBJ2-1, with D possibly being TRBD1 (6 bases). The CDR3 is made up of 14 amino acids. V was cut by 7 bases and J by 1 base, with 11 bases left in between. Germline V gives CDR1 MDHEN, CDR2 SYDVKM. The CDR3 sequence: CASTGDRSYNEQFF. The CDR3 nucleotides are TGTGCCAGCACCGGCGACAGGTCCTACAATGAGCAGTTCTTC.

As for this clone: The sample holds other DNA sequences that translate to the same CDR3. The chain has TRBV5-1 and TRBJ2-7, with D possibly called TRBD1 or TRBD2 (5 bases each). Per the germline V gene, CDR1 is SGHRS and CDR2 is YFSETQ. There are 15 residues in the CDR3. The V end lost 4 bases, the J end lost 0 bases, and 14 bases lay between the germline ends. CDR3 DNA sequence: TGCGCCAGCAGCCTTGGGCCAGGGAGCTCCTACGAGCAGTACTTC. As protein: CASSLGPGSSYEQYF. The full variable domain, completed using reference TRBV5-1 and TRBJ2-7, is KAGVTQTPRYLIKTRGQQVTLSCSPISGHRSVSWYQQTPGQGLQFLFEYFSETQRNKGNFPGRFSGRQFSNSRSEMNVSTLELGDSALYLCASSLGPGSSYEQYFGPGTRLTVT.

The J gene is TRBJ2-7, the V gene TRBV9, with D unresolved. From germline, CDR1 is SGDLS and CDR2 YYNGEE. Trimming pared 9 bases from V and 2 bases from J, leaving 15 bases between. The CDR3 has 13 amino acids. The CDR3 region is CATRKSPPYEQYF. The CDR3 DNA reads TGTGCCACCAGAAAATCCCCCCCCTACGAGCAGTACTTC.

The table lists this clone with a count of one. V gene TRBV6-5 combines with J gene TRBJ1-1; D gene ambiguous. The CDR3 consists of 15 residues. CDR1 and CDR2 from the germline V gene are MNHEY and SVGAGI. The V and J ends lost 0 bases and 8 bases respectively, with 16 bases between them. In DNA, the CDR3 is TGTGCCAGCAGTTACTCATGGGGTGTCGCTATCGAAGCTTTCTTT. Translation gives CASSYSWGVAIEAFF.

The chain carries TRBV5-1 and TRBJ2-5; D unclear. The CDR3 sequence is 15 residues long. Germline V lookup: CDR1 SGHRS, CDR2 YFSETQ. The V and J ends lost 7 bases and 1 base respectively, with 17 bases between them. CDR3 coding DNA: TGCGCCAGCTCCCCTAACATGGGGTCCCAAGAGACCCAGTACTTC. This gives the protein CASSPNMGSQETQYF.

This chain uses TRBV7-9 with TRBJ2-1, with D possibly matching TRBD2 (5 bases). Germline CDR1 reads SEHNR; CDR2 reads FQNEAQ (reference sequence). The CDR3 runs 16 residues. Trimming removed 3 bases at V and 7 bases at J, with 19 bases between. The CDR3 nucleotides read TGTGCCAGCAGCTTTAGCCCTCTTGACTACCTTAATGAGCAGTTCTTC. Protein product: CASSFSPLDYLNEQFF.

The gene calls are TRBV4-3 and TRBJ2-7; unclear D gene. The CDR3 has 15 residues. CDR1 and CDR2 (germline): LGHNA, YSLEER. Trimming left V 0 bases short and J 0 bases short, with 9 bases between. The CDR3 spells CASSQELVSSYEQYF. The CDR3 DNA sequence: TGCGCCAGCAGCCAAGAGCTGGTCAGCTCCTACGAGCAGTACTTC.

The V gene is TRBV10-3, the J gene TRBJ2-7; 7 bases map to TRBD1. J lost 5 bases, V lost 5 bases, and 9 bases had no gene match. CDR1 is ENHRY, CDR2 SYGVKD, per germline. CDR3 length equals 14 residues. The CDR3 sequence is CAISTGTDFHEQYF. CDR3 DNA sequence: TGTGCCATCAGTACCGGGACAGACTTCCACGAGCAGTACTTC.

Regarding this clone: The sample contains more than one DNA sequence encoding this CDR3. The CDR3 protein is CASSLAPSSYEQYF. DNA for the CDR3: TGCGCCAGCAGCTTAGCACCAAGCTCCTACGAGCAGTACTTC. This sequence joins TRBV5-1 and TRBJ2-7; D unclear. Germline CDR1 is SGHRS and CDR2 is YFSETQ. CDR3 length: 14 amino acids. The V end was cut by 2 bases, the J end by 0 bases, with 9 bases between.

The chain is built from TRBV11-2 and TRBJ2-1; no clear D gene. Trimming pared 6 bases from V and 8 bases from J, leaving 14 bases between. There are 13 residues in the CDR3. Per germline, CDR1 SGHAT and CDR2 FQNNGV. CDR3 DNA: TGTGCCAGCAGGAAAGAGCTGCACGATGAGCAGTTCTTC. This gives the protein CASRKELHDEQFF.

The CDR3 sequence: CASRADGYSNQPQHF. The CDR3, as DNA: TGTGCCAGTAGGGCGGACGGTTATAGCAATCAGCCCCAGCATTTT. The rearrangement uses TRBV19 and TRBJ1-5; unclear D gene. The length of the CDR3 is 15 residues. Germline CDR1 reads LNHDA; CDR2 reads SQIVND (reference sequence). V dropped 6 bases and J dropped 0 bases, with 12 bases sitting between them.

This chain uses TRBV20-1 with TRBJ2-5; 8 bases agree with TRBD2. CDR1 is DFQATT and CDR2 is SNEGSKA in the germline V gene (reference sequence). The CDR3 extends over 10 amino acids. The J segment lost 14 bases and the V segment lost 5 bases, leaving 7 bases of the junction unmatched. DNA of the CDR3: TGCAGTGCTTCTGGGACTAGACGATACTTC. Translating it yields CSASGTRRYF.

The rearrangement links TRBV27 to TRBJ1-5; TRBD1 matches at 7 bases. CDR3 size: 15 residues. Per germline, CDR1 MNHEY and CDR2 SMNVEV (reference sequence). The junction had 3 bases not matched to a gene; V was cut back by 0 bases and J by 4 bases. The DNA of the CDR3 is TGTGCCAGCAGTTTATCCTCCAGGGGGAATCAGCCCCAGCATTTT. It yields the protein CASSLSSRGNQPQHF.